The present entry profiles one T cell receptor beta chain with its context. No antigen is known for it. These data belong to a study of cytomegalovirus exposure and HLA in healthy donors. Regarding the study as a whole: 87-base-pair reads could not separate some V segments, including TRBV6-2 and TRBV6-3.

CDR1 and CDR2 from the germline V gene are SGHRS and YFSETQ. V lost 4 bases to trimming and J lost 2 bases, with 15 bases between them. CDR3 size: 16 residues. The PCR had 60 Vbeta and 13 Jbeta primers. The method was immunoSEQ multiplex PCR; TCRdb's version includes in-frame clones alone and lacks a portion of them. Altogether roughly 120,000 clones are present, about 80% being singletons, with the ten largest covering approximately 1%. The sequence derives from a human donor in good health. The sample was PBMCs. This chain joins TRBV5-1 and TRBJ2-2; D might be TRBD2 (7 bases). In nucleotides, the CDR3 is TGCGCCAGCAGCGGGGGCGCTAGCGGTAACACCGGGGAGCTGTTTTTT. It is translated as CASSGGASGNTGELFF.